The TCR beta chain under discussion was sequenced for a study of cytomegalovirus exposure and HLA in healthy donors listed by TCRdb under 2017. Background for the entire study: An earlier analysis of more than 550 of the donors reported approximately 280 Gb of sequence data and around 110 million unique TCR beta sequences obtained from some 170 million T cells. Roughly 300 gigabases of sequencing data and tens of millions of unique TCR sequences were included in an early release covering about 620 HLA-typed donors. The genetic ancestry cluster associated with self-reported Caucasian donors included 81% of the approximately 410 genotyped donors. The study was designed to test whether signatures of past pathogen exposure could be identified by cataloging public T cell receptors. Using immunosequencing, the study profiled T cell repertoires from some 670 subjects and related those repertoires to cytomegalovirus serostatus. Along with the approximately 600-subject first cohort, a separate validation cohort of 120 different subjects was used. High-throughput TCR immunosequencing, statistical association of individual TCRs with disease status, and machine learning were combined to predict cytomegalovirus infection status. To study patterns of TCR occurrence, a later analysis re-analyzed previously published TCR beta repertoires from just over 650 donors and added high-resolution HLA genotyping. The later analysis used no new phenotypic data to find candidate immune exposures, relying instead on TCR beta sequences and their occurrence across donors. To decide whether each TCR beta V gene segment behaved as functional or pseudogenic, an earlier analysis of 587 of the donors relied on high-throughput TCR beta sequencing. Donor age, sex, ethnicity and CMV serostatus were compiled together with the repertoire data. In a later genetic analysis, genome-wide SNP genotypes for 398 of the 666 donors were used, and that subset was treated as a discovery cohort. Every repertoire in the discovery cohort had been generated on one and the same sequencing platform. Class I and class II HLA loci were covered by the typing at four-digit resolution. The number of donors typed differed by locus, with roughly 629-640 for A, B, C, DRB1 and DQB1, approximately 500 for DQA1, 600 to 610 for DPA1, and 472 for DPB1. A handful of DR-DQ haplotypes were treated as single units for association and clustering because of strong linkage in the cohort. On average, roughly 250,000 unique TCR beta nucleotide sequences were sequenced per donor among 300 to 500 genotyped donors of the cohort, with roughly 18% of those sequences being non-productive.

What the research found in general, with its limitations: In a later genetic analysis, a missense DCLRE1C variant was associated with V-gene and J-gene trimming of TCR beta chains, and the association was replicated in an independent cohort. Most TCR sequences were seen in very few donors, while some public TCRs were found in many individuals. A later analysis found that most CMV-associated TCR beta chains appeared HLA-restricted, with HLA associations seemingly driven largely by CMV exposure. CMV serostatus was the only immune exposure information available for the cohort. The classifier was reported to diagnose cytomegalovirus status with high specificity and sensitivity in both the original and validation cohorts. Because counts were too low, some 16 rarely observed V segments, including chromosome 9 orphons, were excluded from the earlier analysis of 587 of the donors. Assigning TCR associations to individual alleles was difficult when HLA alleles, especially DR and DQ, strongly co-occurred. A group of highly shared sequence variants was considered likely to be a technical artifact of the sequencing pipeline. A later analysis found that TCR association rates varied across HLA loci, with DRB1 alleles showing the most associated TCRs and HLA-C alleles the fewest. The 87-base-pair reads could not distinguish some IMGT-functional V segments, including TRBV6-2 and TRBV6-3, so those segments were excluded. Roughly uniform sequencing depth across donors was assumed in presence/absence analyses, although this assumption may not hold. Linkage disequilibrium might explain the correlated functional status among segregating V segments, but an unknown experimental factor could not be excluded. In a later analysis, HLA-associated TCR beta chains showed more clonal expansion and lower generation probabilities than non-associated chains that were equally common. In a later analysis, several top co-occurrence clusters were reported to appear linked to parvovirus B19, influenza, CMV and Epstein-Barr virus. The study gave a list of 150 to 200 TCR beta chains associated with cytomegalovirus. The authors suggested that the approach could potentially be generalized to other disease states and immunological phenotypes. In vitro tests confirmed that a few of the cytomegalovirus-associated TCR beta chains recognize cytomegalovirus antigens. Because HLA typing was missing for some donors at each locus, association tests included only the typed subset. In an earlier analysis of some 640 of the donors, most TCR beta V segments were observed in productive rearrangements about 87% or about 30% of the time, broadly matching IMGT annotations. The cohort was sequenced for TCR beta chains only, and without alpha or paired-chain data the features that could be detected were limited. A further reported finding was that TCR beta sequences accurately predicted the HLA-A and HLA-B alleles for most subjects in the first cohort. In a later analysis, 15,000 to 20,000 TCR beta sequences were associated with specific HLA alleles at a false discovery rate of 0.05. According to a later genetic analysis, donors in an Asian-associated ancestry cluster had fewer N-insertions in productive TCRs than the approximately 710-donor mean.

Details on this clone: This clone's antigen is unknown. Within one base of it there is no much larger clone, and no base qualities were kept.

The cohort consisted of 650 to 850 healthy bone marrow donors. All cohort members were sampled while nominally healthy, although unrecorded immune exposures were likely present. Of the 650 to 700 cohort members, 250 to 300 had positive CMV serostatus and fewer than 450 had negative CMV serostatus, and CMV serostatus was not recorded for the donor. A peripheral blood sample was collected from each donor, and TCR beta sequencing was performed on peripheral blood mononuclear cells. The Qiagen DNeasy Blood Extraction Kit was used to extract genomic DNA from the blood cell samples. From the germline V gene, CDR1 is MDHEN and CDR2 is SYDVKM. Trimming takes 6 bases from V and 7 bases from J, and the germline ends sit 9 bases apart. Inclusive of the bounding cysteine and phenylalanine, the CDR3 is 11 residues long. The entry retains the CDR3 DNA only, 33 bases that are in frame from base 1. The library was generated by the immunoSEQ multiplex PCR assay. For the multiplex PCR, a mixture combining 60 forward primers for TCR Vbeta segments and 13 reverse primers for TCR Jbeta segments was used. The CDR3 region of rearranged TCR beta genes was amplified from genomic DNA with a multiplex PCR assay. Amplified TCR beta libraries were sequenced as 87-base-pair reads on the Illumina HiSeq System. On the study's bioinformatics: Across the 670 or so repertoires, a later analysis counted 80 million or so unique TCR beta chains, some 11 million of which were shared by at least two donors. A nearest-neighbor algorithm error-corrected the raw reads and collapsed the reads into unique sequences, merging closely related sequences to remove PCR and sequencing errors. V, D and J gene segments were assigned by aligning CDR3 sequences to IMGT reference sequences. Each retained sequence needed at least a six-nucleotide match to both a V gene segment and a J gene segment. Rearrangements were classified as productive when the CDR3 lacked stop codons and remained in frame with V and J, and all other rearrangements were classified as non-productive. Following IMGT convention, CDR3 was defined as the stretch from the second conserved V-encoded cysteine to the conserved J-encoded phenylalanine. Sequences without an unambiguous match to a single V gene segment were excluded from the earlier analysis of 500 to 700 of the donors. In an earlier analysis of approximately 590 of the donors, V segments were called functional above 56.7% productive rearrangements and were called segregating when the between-donor standard deviation exceeded 5%. A statistical classification framework was developed to diagnose cytomegalovirus status using the catalog of TCR beta chain sequences. In a later analysis, V and J genes were assigned by comparing TCR nucleotide sequences against IMGT/GENE-DB human TR gene sequences. A later analysis assigned CDR3 sequences and most-parsimonious VDJ recombination scenarios with the TCRdist pipeline. A later analysis defined each TCR beta chain by its CDR3 amino acid sequence plus V-gene family, and excluded reads lacking a unique V-gene family. To address suspected cross-contamination and a sequencing artifact, a later analysis removed around 600 highly shared, low-generation-probability nucleotide sequences. In a later analysis, a clonal expansion index for each public chain was calculated from normalized within-repertoire ranks of inferred template counts. A later analysis computed generation probabilities with a VDJ recombination model fitted to out-of-frame rearrangements, and checked the results against IGoR. In a later analysis, TCR-TCR, TCR-HLA and TCR-CMV co-occurrence was scored with hypergeometric tests, and a repertoire-size bias correction was applied to TCR pairs. False discovery rates were estimated in a later analysis by permuting HLA or CMV assignments 20 times. A later analysis grouped co-occurring TCRs with DBSCAN, adding TCRdist sequence similarity when clustering within HLA-allele-positive subsets. Repertoires with fewer than 30,000 or more than 120,000 public chains, plus five repertoires with anomalous nucleotide sharing, were excluded from co-occurrence clustering. TCRdb limited this immuneACCESS table to in-frame rearrangements with V and J called. A share of clones is missing; checked studies link under half to unresolved V genes, and the rest is unexplained. Clonal size and the V and J genes are those of that table, whereas D and trimming came from the DNA. The sample contains about 97,000 clones, about 62% of them found a single time. Around 4.8% of the sample lies in the top ten.

Sequencing was performed on PBMCs. The TCR originated in a human donor in good health. Rearrangement joined TRBV28 to TRBJ1-2; perhaps TRBD1 is the D gene, with 5 bases matching. This receptor carries the CDR3 CASSLGGGYTF. The DNA sequence reads TGTGCCAGCAGCCTCGGGGGTGGCTACACCTTC.